Following are 15 T cell receptor beta chains from one sample sequenced in a study of tumor-infiltrating lymphocytes in oesophageal squamous cell carcinoma. MiXCR, applied by TCRdb to the PCR reads, yields one record per CDR3 protein. The repertoire holds about 25,000 distinct CDR3 sequences, around 40% seen once, with roughly 23% in the top ten. The material sequenced was esophageal tumor tissue. These receptor sequences come from a male donor with esophageal squamous cell carcinoma.

The chain employs TRBV4-2 and TRBJ2-6; TRBD2 agrees at 11 bases. The end of the DNA fits TRBJ2-7 better, so the J call may be wrong. Germline loops: CDR1 LGHNA, CDR2 YNFKEQ. This CDR3 comprises 16 residues. This CDR3 reads CASSPRLAGLINEQYF. CDR3 coding DNA: TGTGCCAGCAGCCCCCGACTAGCGGGGTTGATTAATGAGCAGTACTTC.

The rearrangement joins TRBV11-2 to TRBJ1-1, with TRBD1 identical over 7 bases. This CDR3 is 11 amino acids long. The V and J ends lost 5 bases and 11 bases, in that order; junction bases with no gene match: 5. The germline gives CDR1 SGHAT, CDR2 FQNNGV. This CDR3 reads CASSIVGQAFF. CDR3 in DNA: TGTGCCAGCAGCATCGTGGGACAGGCTTTCTTT. The full variable domain, rest sourced from reference TRBV11-2 and TRBJ1-1, is EAGVAQSPRYKIIEKRQSVAFWCNPISGHATLYWYQQILGQGPKLLIQFQNNGVVDDSQLPKDRFSAERLKGVDSTLKIQPAKLEDSAVYLCASSIVGQAFFGQGTRLTVV.

As for this clonotype: Given the absence of the conserved phenylalanine or tryptophan at the CDR3 end, a read error is likely. Because the CDR3's place on the DNA is in doubt, the DNA is left out and the CDR3 is given as listed by TCRdb. The gene calls are TRBV11-3 and TRBJ2-6; TRBD1, the table's D call, lacks a check against the DNA. Germline CDR1 reads SGHNT; CDR2 reads YENEEA. The CDR3 numbers 17 amino acids, ends counted. The CDR3 spells CASSLDTGTQGEQFFGA.

Turning to this clonotype: This CDR3 is missing its conserved last phenylalanine or tryptophan, likely due to a read error. No DNA is shown, since the ends of the CDR3 on it are uncertain; the CDR3 is the one TCRdb lists. The rearrangement joins TRBV7-6 to TRBJ2-3; the table's D call of TRBD2 was not tested on the DNA. CDR1 is SGHVS and CDR2 is FNYEAQ in the germline V gene. The CDR3 is 18 amino acids in total, end residues counted. CDR3 sequence: CASSLDAGGGWQPLHFGP.

This clonotype occurred many times. This chain links TRBV12-3 or TRBV12-4 with TRBJ2-5; tentatively, D is TRBD1 (5 bases). V was shortened by 5 bases and J by 5 bases, with 12 bases between the two germline ends. The CDR3 extends over 13 amino acids. The CDR3 region has the DNA TGTGCCAGCAGTCAAGGGGAACTCGAGACCCAGTACTTC. Protein product: CASSQGELETQYF.

The chain carries TRBV7-6 and TRBJ2-1, with TRBD2 identical over 12 bases. The CDR3 loop spans 18 amino acids. The junction had 12 bases not matched to a gene; V was cut back by 2 bases and J by 7 bases. CDR1 and CDR2 (germline): SGHVS, FNYEAQ. The CDR3 region is CASSLTRPSGRAGNEQFF. The CDR3 DNA sequence: TGTGCCAGCAGCTTAACGCGGCCTAGCGGGAGGGCCGGGAATGAGCAGTTCTTC.

The chain links TRBV3-1 to TRBJ2-3; 13 nucleotides match TRBD2. Trimming removed 0 bases from V and 6 bases from J; junction bases left unmatched: 3. The CDR3 is 16 residues long. Looked up from germline, CDR1 is LGHDT and CDR2 is YNNKEL (reference sequence). In DNA, the CDR3 is TGTGCCAGCAGCCAAGATTCGACTAGCGGGAGGGATACGCAGTATTTT. Translated: CASSQDSTSGRDTQYF.

This clonotype was observed many times. The chain carries TRBV12-3 or TRBV12-4 and TRBJ2-7; D perhaps matches TRBD2 (5 bases). V was clipped by 3 bases and J by 7 bases, with 7 bases between them. CDR3 length equals 11 residues. For the CDR3, the DNA is TGTGCCAGCAGTTTCCGGGGTGAGCAGTACTTC. Its protein is CASSFRGEQYF.

A single count supports this clonotype. Just one base apart from a much larger clone, this may be a read error. The conserved phenylalanine or tryptophan is not found at the CDR3 terminus, so this likely reflects a read error. This chain uses TRBV20-1 with TRBJ2-5; 10 bases map to TRBD2. Germline V gives CDR1 DFQATT, CDR2 SNEGSKA (reference sequence). V lost 7 bases, J lost 5 bases, and 4 bases stayed unmatched. This CDR3 region has 12 residues. The CDR3 protein is CSGTSGEETQYI. The DNA of the CDR3 is TGCAGTGGCACTAGCGGGGAGGAGACCCAGTACATC.

This clonotype was recorded many times. The CDR3 reads CASSPNRQLSSYEQYF. CDR3 nucleotide sequence: TGTGCCAGCTCACCAAATCGACAACTCAGCTCCTACGAGCAGTACTTC. The chain employs TRBV18 and TRBJ2-7; no clear D gene. Deletions cut 2 bases from V and 0 bases from J, with 14 bases between. The CDR3 loop spans 16 amino acids. The germline V gene has CDR1 KGHSH and CDR2 LQKENI.

There are many counts of this clonotype. The V call is TRBV28, the J call TRBJ1-1, with TRBD1 identical over 9 bases. J lost 4 bases, V lost 0 bases, and 9 bases had no gene match. The CDR3 runs to 17 residues. The germline gives CDR1 MDHEN, CDR2 SYDVKM. The CDR3 bases are TGTGCCAGCAGTTTATGGGGGACAGGGTCTCAGGTCACTGAAGCTTTCTTT. Protein: CASSLWGTGSQVTEAFF.

Regarding this clonotype: Germline is not matched at one junction end, which may reflect a read error. The chain couples TRBV7-2 to TRBJ2-5; perhaps TRBD2 as D (5 bases). CDR1 and CDR2 from the germline V gene are SGHTA and FQGNSA. This CDR3 region has 15 residues. As DNA, the CDR3 is TGTGCCAGCAGCCTCCAACGGGGTGCTCAAGAGTCCCAGTACTTC. Translating it yields CASSLQRGAQESQYF.

As regards this clonotype: One end of the junction is discordant with germline, which a read error may explain. V is TRBV6-1 and J is TRBJ2-6; tentatively, D is TRBD2 (5 bases). CDR3 length equals 13 residues. Germline-derived CDR1 and CDR2 are MNHNS and SASEGT. CDR3 region: CVSSEEGSSPLHF. The CDR3 region has the DNA TGTGTCAGCAGTGAAGAAGGGAGTTCACCCCTCCACTTC.

This clonotype appeared once. V usage is TRBV7-8 and J usage is TRBJ2-3; the D gene is possibly TRBD2 (6 bases). V lost 7 bases to trimming and J lost 0 bases, with 11 bases between them. Germline V gives CDR1 SGHVS, CDR2 FQNEAQ. The CDR3 loop spans 14 amino acids. CDR3 protein: CASMWGTSTDTQYF. In nucleotides, the CDR3 is TGTGCCAGCATGTGGGGGACTAGCACAGATACGCAGTATTTT.

This clonotype rates as large (0.1 to 1%). This sequence joins TRBV12-3 or TRBV12-4 and TRBJ2-7; D is possibly TRBD1 (6 bases). Trimming took off 1 base at V and 6 bases at J, with 13 bases between the two ends. The CDR3 has 14 amino acids. This CDR3 is CASSLGGPRGEQYF. CDR3 nucleotide sequence: TGTGCCAGCAGTTTAGGGGGGCCGAGGGGCGAGCAGTACTTC.